The present T cell receptor (beta chain) was sequenced within a study of T cells in Graves' hyperthyroidism and ophthalmopathy. Under 3 months was the duration of disease in ophthalmopathy patients, who also had a Clinical Activity Score of at least 3 and a NOSPECS grade of at least 4. Regions amplified from RNA transcripts were the TCR beta CDR3 regions. Carried out on the TCR CDR3, a first-round RT-PCR used the HTBI primer set. TCRdb ran MiXCR on the multiplex PCR reads and lists one entry per CDR3 protein. The sample lists approximately 400,000 distinct CDR3 sequences, more than 12% occurring once. Trimming took 8 bases from V and 0 from J, leaving 14 bases between them. This CDR3 comprises 15 residues. Germline assignment: CDR1 ENHRY and CDR2 SYGVKD.

The TCR originated in a woman in her twenties or thirties with Graves' ophthalmopathy. Sequenced: blood. The chain uses TRBV10-3 and TRBJ1-5; no clear D gene. The CDR3 bases are TGTGCCATCGGTTTACAGAAAGATAGCAATCAGCCCCAGCATTTT. The encoded protein is CAIGLQKDSNQPQHF.